This T cell receptor beta chain was sequenced for a study of beta chain features in type 1 diabetes. Study-wide findings and caveats: Within each of all four CD4+ subsets, Type 1 diabetes patients had TCRB CDR3s that were moderately but significantly shorter.

This clone was seen only a few times. Its antigen remains unknown. Germline V gene sequence: CDR1 SGHRS, CDR2 YFSETQ. V lost 4 bases, J lost 1 base, and 14 bases lay in between. CDR3 length: 15 amino acids. Central memory, naive, regulatory and stem cell-like memory CD4+ cells were sorted by CD45RO/CCR7/CD25/CD127/CD95/CD27. The investigators reverse transcribed all of the isolated RNA, so they sequenced expressed TCRB transcripts. Clones were read by immunoSEQ multiplex PCR, and TCRdb kept only the in-frame ones, dropping some. Of 600,000 to 700,000 clones listed, 9.5% to 15% were seen once; the top ten hold about 0.11%.

J is TRBJ1-1 and V is TRBV5-1; D is perhaps TRBD1 (6 bases). The source material was naive CD4+ T cells from blood. The origin of this receptor is a young man with type 1 diabetes. CDR3 residues: CASSPFSDRNTEAFF. The CDR3 bases are TGCGCCAGCAGCCCTTTCTCGGACAGGAACACTGAAGCTTTCTTT.